The 9 T cell receptor beta chains reported below all come from one sample, sequenced in a study of cytomegalovirus exposure and HLA in healthy donors. The PCR was carried out with 60 Vbeta primers and 13 Jbeta primers. Method: immunoSEQ multiplex PCR; TCRdb's copy keeps in-frame clones and lacks some. The sample holds about 110,000 clones, roughly 75% seen once. Sequenced material: PBMCs. These TCRs come from a middle-aged man in good health and CMV-seronegative.

V usage is TRBV29-1 and J usage is TRBJ1-1; 10 nucleotides line up with TRBD1. Germline V lookup: CDR1 SQVTM, CDR2 ANQGSEA. V lost 7 bases and J lost 1; bases outside the gene matches: 3. CDR3 length: 13 amino acids. CDR3 in amino acids: CSARTGGNTEAFF. CDR3 coding DNA: TGCAGCGCCCGGACAGGGGGGAACACTGAAGCTTTCTTT.

CDR3 in DNA: TGCGCCAGCAGCCATAGGACAGGGGGACACAATGAGCAGTTCTTC. Translation gives CASSHRTGGHNEQFF. The rearrangement uses TRBV4-1 and TRBJ2-1; 10 bases are a match to TRBD1. The CDR3 totals 15 residues. CDR1 and CDR2 (germline): MGHRA, YSYEKL. The V gene end was trimmed by 3 bases and the J gene end by 5 bases; junction bases not matched to a gene: 4.

V is TRBV7-2 and J is TRBJ1-5; 7 bases are a match to TRBD1. J lost 4 bases, V lost 1 base, and 4 bases had no gene match. This CDR3 has 15 residues. Germline CDR1 SGHTA, CDR2 FQGNSA. This chain's CDR3 is CASSLGRGRNQPQHF. The CDR3 DNA reads as TGTGCCAGCAGCTTAGGGAGGGGGCGTAATCAGCCCCAGCATTTT.

The V and J genes are TRBV6-1 and TRBJ2-1; 9 bases fit TRBD2. V shed 6 bases, J shed 10 bases, and the junction held 13 bases outside the gene matches. CDR1 is MNHNS and CDR2 is SASEGT in the germline V gene. This CDR3 is built from 15 residues. The CDR3: CASRDSGTSIAEQFF. Written as DNA, the CDR3 is TGTGCCAGCAGAGACTCCGGGACTAGCATAGCAGAGCAGTTCTTC.

The genes are TRBV5-4 and TRBJ1-1, with 7 positions matching TRBD1. The V and J ends lost 4 bases and 1 base, in that order; junction bases with no gene match: 4. The CDR3 consists of 14 residues. The germline gives CDR1 SGHNT, CDR2 YYREEE (reference sequence). The CDR3 reads CASSRGQSNTEAFF. CDR3 nucleotide sequence: TGTGCCAGCAGCCGGGGACAGTCGAACACTGAAGCTTTCTTT. Combining the CDR3 with reference TRBV5-4 and TRBJ1-1 gives the whole variable domain ETGVTQSPTHLIKTRGQQVTLRCSSQSGHNTVSWYQQALGQGPQFIFQYYREEENGRGNFPPRFSGLQFPNYSSELNVNALELDDSALYLCASSRGQSNTEAFFGQGTRLTVV.

The rearrangement joins TRBV2 to TRBJ1-1; D gene ambiguous. Trimming pared 4 bases from V and 1 base from J, leaving 7 bases between. In germline, CDR1 is SNHLY, CDR2 FYNNEI. The CDR3 contains 13 residues. CDR3 loop: CASSVETNTEAFF. CDR3 DNA: TGTGCCAGCAGTGTGGAGACGAACACTGAAGCTTTCTTT.

In this sample, this clone turned up once. V and J are TRBV10-3 and TRBJ2-5; D is unresolved. The end of the DNA fits TRBJ2-7 better, so the J call may be wrong. The CDR3 loop spans 14 amino acids. The germline CDR1 and CDR2 sequences are ENHRY and SYGVKD. CDR3 protein: CAISESAQTYEQYF. CDR3 bases: TGTGCCATCAGTGAGAGTGCCCAAACCTACGAGCAGTACTTC.

This chain joins TRBV5-1 and TRBJ2-7, with 13 bases fitting TRBD2. The CDR3 has 15 residues. Germline V gene lookup returns CDR1 SGHRS and CDR2 YFSETQ. Trimming at V came to 3 bases and at J to 2 bases, leaving 2 bases not matched to a gene. The CDR3, as DNA: TGCGCCAGCAGCTCAACTAGCGGGGGGGCCTACGAGCAGTACTTC. Protein: CASSSTSGGAYEQYF.

This clone was observed once. The J gene is TRBJ2-5, the V gene TRBV5-6; 15 bases fit TRBD2. The CDR3 extends over 15 amino acids. V trimming: 3 bases; J trimming: 4 bases; junction bases outside the gene matches: 1. From germline, CDR1 is SGHDT and CDR2 YYEEEE. In nucleotides, the CDR3 is TGTGCCAGCAGCTCGGGACTAGCGGGGGGAGAGACCCAGTACTTC. It yields the protein CASSSGLAGGETQYF.